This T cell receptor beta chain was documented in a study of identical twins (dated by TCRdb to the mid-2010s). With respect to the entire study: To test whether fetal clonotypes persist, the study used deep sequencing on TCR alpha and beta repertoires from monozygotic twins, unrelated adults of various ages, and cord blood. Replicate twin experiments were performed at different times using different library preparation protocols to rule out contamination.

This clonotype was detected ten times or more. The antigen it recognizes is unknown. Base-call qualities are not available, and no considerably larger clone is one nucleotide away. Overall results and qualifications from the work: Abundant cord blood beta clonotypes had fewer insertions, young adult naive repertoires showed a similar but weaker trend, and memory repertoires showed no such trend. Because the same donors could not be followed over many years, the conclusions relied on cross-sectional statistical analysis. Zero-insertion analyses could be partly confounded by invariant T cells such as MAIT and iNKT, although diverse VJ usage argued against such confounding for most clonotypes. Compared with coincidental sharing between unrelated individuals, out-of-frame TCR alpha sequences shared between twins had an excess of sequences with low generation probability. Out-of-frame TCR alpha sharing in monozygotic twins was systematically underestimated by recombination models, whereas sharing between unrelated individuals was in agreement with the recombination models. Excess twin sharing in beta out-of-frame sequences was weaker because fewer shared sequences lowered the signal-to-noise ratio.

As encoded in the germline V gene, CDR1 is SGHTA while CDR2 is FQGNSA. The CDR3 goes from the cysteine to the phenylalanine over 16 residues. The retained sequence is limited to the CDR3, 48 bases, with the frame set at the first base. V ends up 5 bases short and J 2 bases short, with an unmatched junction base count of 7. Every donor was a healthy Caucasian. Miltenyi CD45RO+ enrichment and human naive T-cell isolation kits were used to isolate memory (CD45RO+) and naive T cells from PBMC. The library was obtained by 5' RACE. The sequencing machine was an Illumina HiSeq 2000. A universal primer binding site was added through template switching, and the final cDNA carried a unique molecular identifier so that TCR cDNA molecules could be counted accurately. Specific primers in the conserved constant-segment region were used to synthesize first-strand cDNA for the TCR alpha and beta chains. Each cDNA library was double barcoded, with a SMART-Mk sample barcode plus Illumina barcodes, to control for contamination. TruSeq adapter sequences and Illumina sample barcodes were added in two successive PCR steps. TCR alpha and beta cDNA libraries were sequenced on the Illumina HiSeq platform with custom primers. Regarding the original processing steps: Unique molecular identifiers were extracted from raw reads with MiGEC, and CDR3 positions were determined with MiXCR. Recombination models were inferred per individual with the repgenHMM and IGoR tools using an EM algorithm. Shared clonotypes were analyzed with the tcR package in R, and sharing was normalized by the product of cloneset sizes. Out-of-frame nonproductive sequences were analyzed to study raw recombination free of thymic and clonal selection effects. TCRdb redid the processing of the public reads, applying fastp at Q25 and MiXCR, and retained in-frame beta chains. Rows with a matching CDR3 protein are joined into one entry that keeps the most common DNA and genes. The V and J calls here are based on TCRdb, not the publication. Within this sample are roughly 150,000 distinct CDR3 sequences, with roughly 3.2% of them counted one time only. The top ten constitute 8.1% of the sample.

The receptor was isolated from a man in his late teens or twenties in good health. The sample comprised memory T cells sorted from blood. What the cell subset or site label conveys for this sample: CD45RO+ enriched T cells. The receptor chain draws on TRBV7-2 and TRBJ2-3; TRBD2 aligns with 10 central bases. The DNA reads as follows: TGTGCCAGCAGCCTGACGCTAGCGGGAGTCACAGATACGCAGTATTTT. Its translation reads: CASSLTLAGVTDTQYF.